This TCR beta chain was sequenced for a study of long-term antiretroviral therapy in people with HIV. Whole-study findings and limits: Nothing was known about ART adherence, viral resistance or changes in therapy. Once patients were on ART, diversity went higher but still fell short of transplant donor controls.

Every one of the donors gave at least one pre-ART PBMC sample and at least two post-ART PBMC samples. Remarks on this clone: Its antigen is undetermined.

At survey level, the immunoSEQ assay was run in its v3.0 version. The sequencing target was roughly 35,000-50,000 T-cell genomes per sample. Repertoires were generated with immunoSEQ multiplex PCR, while TCRdb's copy carries only in-frame clones and drops some. This table has roughly 2,500 clones, around 79% appearing once. The source material was unsorted PBMCs, sampled 0.4 years before starting antiretroviral therapy. The receptor comes from a woman aged 40 to 50 with HIV.

In nucleotides, the CDR3 is TGTGCCAGCAGTTCCCGGGTGGGCGAAGTCTACAATGAGCAGTTCTTC. Translation gives CASSSRVGEVYNEQFF. The chain employs TRBV27 and TRBJ2-1; D is unresolved. Germline V gives CDR1 MNHEY, CDR2 SMNVEV (reference sequence). The CDR3 contains 16 residues. Trimming cost V 4 bases and J 3 bases, with 16 bases left between them.